The sequence of this TCR beta chain was determined in a study of PD-L1 blockade in urothelial cancer. Sequenced by immunoSEQ multiplex PCR; TCRdb stores in-frame clones only, minus some. This repertoire shows 30,000 to 45,000 clones, more than 80% found once; its top ten account for about 10%. Time point specified: peripheral blood 6 weeks after treatment start. There are 14 residues in the CDR3. From germline, CDR1 is MNHEY and CDR2 SVGAGI. Trimming left V 0 bases short and J 1 base short, with 7 bases between. The chain links TRBV6-5 to TRBJ2-7; D is possibly TRBD1 (6 bases). The sequence came from a man in his forties or fifties with urothelial cancer. Sequences were derived from PBMCs, sampled around atezolizumab (anti-PD-L1) treatment. CDR3 region: CASSYSDRSYEQYF. The CDR3 region has the DNA TGTGCCAGCAGTTACTCGGACAGATCCTACGAGCAGTACTTC.